Listed here are 14 T cell receptor beta chains from one sample, sequenced in a study of T cell responses to AZD1222 COVID-19 vaccine. The repertoire was sequenced with immunoSEQ multiplex PCR; TCRdb's copy has only in-frame clones and lacks some. Of some 99,000 clones listed, roughly 88% are singletons. Specimen: peripheral blood, collected on day 0 of AZD1222 vaccination. The receptors stem from an adult in good health.

This clone was seen more than once but under ten times. This chain connects TRBV5-1 to TRBJ1-1; the D is unclear. Trimming took off 4 bases at V and 0 bases at J, with 10 bases between the two ends. The V gene's germline CDR1 is SGHRS and CDR2 YFSETQ. CDR3 length: 14 residues. This CDR3 is CASSRTAMNTEAFF. CDR3 nucleotide sequence: TGCGCCAGCAGCAGAACAGCAATGAACACTGAAGCTTTCTTT. Filled out from reference TRBV5-1 and TRBJ1-1, the complete variable domain reads KAGVTQTPRYLIKTRGQQVTLSCSPISGHRSVSWYQQTPGQGLQFLFEYFSETQRNKGNFPGRFSGRQFSNSRSEMNVSTLELGDSALYLCASSRTAMNTEAFFGQGTRLTVV.

The V gene is TRBV7-3, the J gene TRBJ1-2; TRBD1 agrees at 7 bases. In germline, CDR1 is SGHTA, CDR2 FQGTGA. The CDR3 consists of 17 residues. The V gene end was trimmed by 0 bases and the J gene end by 0 bases; junction bases not matched to a gene: 7. The CDR3 DNA reads TGTGCCAGCAGCTTAACGCCTAACAGGGGATCTAACTATGGCTACACCTTC. Its protein product is CASSLTPNRGSNYGYTF.

This clone was observed a single time. The genes are TRBV9 and TRBJ2-1, with no clear D. The CDR3 contains 12 residues. Germline CDR1 and CDR2: SGDLS and YYNGEE. V was shortened by 4 bases and J by 8 bases, with 10 bases between the two germline ends. The CDR3 is CASSSSGDEQFF. CDR3 coding DNA: TGTGCCAGCAGCTCCTCTGGGGATGAGCAGTTCTTC.

This chain connects TRBV13 to TRBJ1-1; D is perhaps TRBD1 (6 bases). Looked up from germline, CDR1 is PRHDT and CDR2 is FYEKMQ (reference sequence). Between the trimmed V and J ends, which lost 7 bases and 7 bases, there was a span of 13 bases. This CDR3 is built from 12 residues. CDR3 in amino acids: CASTNRAGEAFF. Written as DNA, the CDR3 is TGTGCCAGCACCAACAGGGCGGGTGAAGCTTTCTTT.

The genes are TRBV5-4 and TRBJ1-2; D perhaps matches TRBD1 (5 bases). Per the germline V gene, CDR1 is SGHNT and CDR2 is YYREEE (reference sequence). There are 14 residues in the CDR3. The V end lost 4 bases, the J end lost 2 bases, and 12 bases lay between the germline ends. The CDR3 region is CASSPTGLNYGYTF. In DNA form, the CDR3 reads TGTGCCAGCAGCCCTACAGGCCTAAACTATGGCTACACCTTC.

The chain has TRBV2 and TRBJ1-2, with a tentative D call TRBD1 (5 bases). Per the germline V gene, CDR1 is SNHLY and CDR2 is FYNNEI. The CDR3 runs to 13 residues. Trimming pared 6 bases from V and 13 bases from J, leaving 21 bases between. This CDR3 is CASSFGALPGGTF. CDR3 coding DNA: TGTGCCAGCAGCTTCGGGGCCCTCCCCGGCGGCACCTTC.

The chain links TRBV6-6 to TRBJ2-2; 12 bases align to TRBD2. The CDR3 length is 16 residues. Germline CDR1 reads MNHNY; CDR2 reads SVGAGI (reference sequence). The junction had 2 bases not matched to a gene; V was cut back by 2 bases and J by 4 bases. CDR3 nucleotides: TGTGCCAGCAGTTACCGACTAGCGGGGGTCACCGGGGAGCTGTTTTTT. It translates to CASSYRLAGVTGELFF.

This clone was recorded once. This CDR3 is CASSSRRSPSYEQYV. CDR3 DNA sequence: TGTGCCAGCAGTTCCCGTAGATCCCCCTCCTACGAGCAGTACGTC. The chain combines TRBV28 with TRBJ2-7; D gene uncertain. Germline-derived CDR1 and CDR2 are MDHEN and SYDVKM. This CDR3 spans 15 amino acids. The V end lost 4 bases, the J end lost 0 bases, and 13 bases lay between the germline ends.

This chain connects TRBV6-2 or TRBV6-3 to TRBJ2-7, with TRBD1 as a possible D gene (6 bases). In germline, CDR1 is MNHEY, CDR2 SVGEGT. The V and J ends lost 2 bases and 2 bases respectively, with 7 bases between them. The CDR3 loop spans 13 amino acids. Here the CDR3 reads CASSYPGAYEQYF. The CDR3 bases are TGTGCCAGCAGTTACCCAGGGGCCTACGAGCAGTACTTC.

This clone was detected only once. The CDR3 region has the DNA TGTGCCAGCGCCCTAAACTATGGCTACACCTTC. Amino acids: CASALNYGYTF. The rearrangement uses TRBV12-3 or TRBV12-4 and TRBJ1-2; D not certain. V was cut by 8 bases and J by 2 bases, with 6 bases left in between. This CDR3 spans 11 amino acids.

The chain uses TRBV28 and TRBJ1-6; 7 nucleotides agree with TRBD1. This CDR3 is built from 14 residues. Germline CDR1 and CDR2: MDHEN and SYDVKM. V gave up 8 bases and J gave up 4 bases; unmatched junction bases: 5. CDR3 bases: TGTGCCAGCCTCGAGGGACAGTATAATTCACCCCTCCACTTT. It codes for CASLEGQYNSPLHF.

The CDR3 region has the DNA TGTGCCAGCAGCCAAGATGGCGGGCCCTACGAGCAGTACTTC. Translation: CASSQDGGPYEQYF. The chain joins TRBV4-2 to TRBJ2-7, with D maybe TRBD2 (5 bases). The CDR3 is 14 residues long. Germline-derived CDR1 and CDR2 are LGHNA and YNFKEQ. Trimming left V 0 bases short and J 2 bases short, with 8 bases between.

V gene TRBV30 combines with J gene TRBJ2-3; possibly TRBD2 for D (5 bases). In germline, CDR1 is GTSNPN, CDR2 SVGIG (reference sequence). V was shortened by 2 bases and J by 4 bases, with 16 bases between the two germline ends. The CDR3 spans 15 residues. This chain's CDR3 is CAWSPKLGIADTQYF. Written as DNA, the CDR3 is TGTGCCTGGAGTCCCAAACTAGGAATTGCAGATACGCAGTATTTT.

The V gene is TRBV19, the J gene TRBJ1-4, with D possibly being TRBD1 (6 bases). V lost 1 base and J lost 5, with 11 bases in between. Germline CDR1 reads LNHDA; CDR2 reads SQIVND (reference sequence). The CDR3 loop spans 15 amino acids. The CDR3 sequence: CASSIARGANEKLFF. The CDR3 DNA reads TGTGCCAGTAGTATAGCGAGGGGGGCCAATGAAAAACTGTTTTTT.